This T cell receptor beta chain was identified during a study of control samples from healthy donors and cancer patients. Sequenced by immunoSEQ multiplex PCR; TCRdb stores in-frame clones only, minus some. The sample has approximately 89,000 clones; approximately 89% are singletons. Germline-derived CDR1 and CDR2 are SGHRS and YFSETQ. The CDR3 runs to 15 residues. Trimming took 0 bases from V and 4 from J; bases not matched to a gene: 3. J is TRBJ2-1 and V is TRBV5-1; 8 nucleotides line up with TRBD2. The source is a middle-aged man in good health. The material sequenced was blood. The CDR3 DNA reads as TGCGCCAGCAGCTTGGCGACTAGCGAGTACAATGAGCAGTTCTTC. Translation: CASSLATSEYNEQFF.